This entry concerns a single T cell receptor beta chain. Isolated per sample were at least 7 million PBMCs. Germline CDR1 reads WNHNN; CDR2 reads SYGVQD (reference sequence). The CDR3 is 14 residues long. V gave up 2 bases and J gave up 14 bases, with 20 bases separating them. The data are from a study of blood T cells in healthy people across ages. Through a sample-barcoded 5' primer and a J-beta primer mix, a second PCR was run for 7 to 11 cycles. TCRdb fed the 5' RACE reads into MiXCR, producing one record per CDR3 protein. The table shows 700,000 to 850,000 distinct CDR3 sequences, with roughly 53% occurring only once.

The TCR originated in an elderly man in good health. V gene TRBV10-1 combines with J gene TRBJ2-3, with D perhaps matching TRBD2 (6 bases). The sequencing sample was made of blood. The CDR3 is CASSEMASAGYAYF. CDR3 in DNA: TGCGCCAGCAGTGAGATGGCTAGCGCAGGATACGCGTATTTT.